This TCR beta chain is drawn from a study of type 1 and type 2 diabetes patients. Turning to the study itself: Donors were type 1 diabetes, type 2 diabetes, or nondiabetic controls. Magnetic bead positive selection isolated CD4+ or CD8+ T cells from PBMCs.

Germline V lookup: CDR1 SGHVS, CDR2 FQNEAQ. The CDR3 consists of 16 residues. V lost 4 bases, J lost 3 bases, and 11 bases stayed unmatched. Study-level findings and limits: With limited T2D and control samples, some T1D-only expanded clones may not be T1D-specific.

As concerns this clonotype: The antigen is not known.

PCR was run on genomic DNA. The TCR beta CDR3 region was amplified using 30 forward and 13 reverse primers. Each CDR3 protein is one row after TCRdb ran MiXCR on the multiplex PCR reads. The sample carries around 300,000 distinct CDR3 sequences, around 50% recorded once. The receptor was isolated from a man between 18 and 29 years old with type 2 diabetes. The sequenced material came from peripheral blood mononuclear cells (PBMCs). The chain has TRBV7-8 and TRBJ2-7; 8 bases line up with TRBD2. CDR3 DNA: TGTGCCAGCAGCTCCCCCTTTGCGGGAGGTAGCTACGAGCAGTACTTC. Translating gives CASSSPFAGGSYEQYF. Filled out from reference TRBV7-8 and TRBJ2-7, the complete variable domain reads GAGVSQSPRYKVAKRGQDVALRCDPISGHVSLFWYQQALGQGPEFLTYFQNEAQLDKSGLPSDRFFAERPEGSVSTLKIQRTQQEDSAVYLCASSSPFAGGSYEQYFGPGTRLTVT.